The entry below describes one T cell receptor (beta chain). The data are from a study of TIL therapy for anti-PD-1-resistant metastatic lung cancer. Study in general: Tumors were harvested before any PD-1/PD-L1 blockade. Tumors carried a median about 1.5 non-synonymous mutations per megabase.

V gave up 6 bases and J gave up 4 bases, with 15 bases separating them. CDR1 is MNHEY and CDR2 is SVGEGT in the germline V gene. This CDR3 is 14 amino acids long. Time point specified: pre-treatment sample, taken before nivolumab and TIL therapy. Stage 4 NSCLC adults joined between October 2017 and January 2020. Sequencing used immunoSEQ v3. Profiling relied on immunoSEQ multiplex PCR, and the TCRdb table lists in-frame clones only, not all of them. The sample has 52,000 or so clones, roughly 77% seen once. The receptor was derived from a person aged 25-80 years with non-small cell lung cancer. Source: blood, taken at baseline. The V gene is TRBV6-2 or TRBV6-3, the J gene TRBJ2-5, with a possible D match to TRBD1 (6 bases). CDR3: CASSSATGRETQYF. The CDR3 DNA is TGTGCCAGCAGCTCAGCCACAGGGAGAGAGACCCAGTACTTC.